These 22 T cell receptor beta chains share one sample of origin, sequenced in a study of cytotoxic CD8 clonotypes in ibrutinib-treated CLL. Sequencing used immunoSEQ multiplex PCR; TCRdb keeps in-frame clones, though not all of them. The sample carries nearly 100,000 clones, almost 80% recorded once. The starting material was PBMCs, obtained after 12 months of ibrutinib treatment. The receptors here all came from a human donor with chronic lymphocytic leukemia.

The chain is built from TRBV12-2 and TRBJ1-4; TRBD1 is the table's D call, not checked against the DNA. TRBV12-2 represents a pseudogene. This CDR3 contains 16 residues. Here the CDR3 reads CASRFRQGASGEKLFF. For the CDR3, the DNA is TGTGCAAGTCGCTTTCGACAGGGGGCTTCAGGAGAAAAACTGTTTTTT.

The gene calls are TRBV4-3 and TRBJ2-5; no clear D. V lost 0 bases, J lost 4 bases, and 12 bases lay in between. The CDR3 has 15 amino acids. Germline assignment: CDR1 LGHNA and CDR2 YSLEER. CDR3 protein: CASSQEPSWGETQYF. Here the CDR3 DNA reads TGCGCCAGCAGCCAAGAACCCAGCTGGGGAGAGACCCAGTACTTC.

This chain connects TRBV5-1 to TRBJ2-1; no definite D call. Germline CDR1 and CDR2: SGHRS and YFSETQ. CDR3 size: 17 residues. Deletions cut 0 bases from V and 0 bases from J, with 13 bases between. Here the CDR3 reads CASSLDRVLSSYNEQFF. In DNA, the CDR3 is TGCGCCAGCAGCTTGGATCGGGTCCTGAGCTCCTACAATGAGCAGTTCTTC.

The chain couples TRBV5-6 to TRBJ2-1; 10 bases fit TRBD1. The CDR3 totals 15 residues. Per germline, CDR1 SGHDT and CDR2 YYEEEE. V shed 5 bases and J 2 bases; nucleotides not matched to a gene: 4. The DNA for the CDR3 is TGTGCCAGCAGAGAGGGACAGGGGACCTACAATGAGCAGTTCTTC. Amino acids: CASREGQGTYNEQFF.

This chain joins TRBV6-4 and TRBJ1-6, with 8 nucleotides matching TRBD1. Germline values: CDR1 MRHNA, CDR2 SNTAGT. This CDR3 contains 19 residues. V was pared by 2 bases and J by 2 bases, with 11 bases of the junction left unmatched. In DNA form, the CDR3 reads TGTGCCAGCAGTGACCCGGACAGGGATGGGATCCCCTATAATTCACCCCTCCACTTT. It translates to CASSDPDRDGIPYNSPLHF.

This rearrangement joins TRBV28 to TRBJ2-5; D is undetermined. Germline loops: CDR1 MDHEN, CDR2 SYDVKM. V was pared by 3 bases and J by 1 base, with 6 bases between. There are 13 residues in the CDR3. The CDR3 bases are TGTGCCAGCAGTTTTGCCGGCCAAGAGACCCAGTACTTC. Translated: CASSFAGQETQYF.

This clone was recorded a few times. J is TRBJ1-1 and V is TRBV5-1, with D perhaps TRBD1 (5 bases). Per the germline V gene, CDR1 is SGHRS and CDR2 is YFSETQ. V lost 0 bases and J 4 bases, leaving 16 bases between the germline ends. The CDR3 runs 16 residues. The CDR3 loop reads CASSLAAGRSSTEAFF. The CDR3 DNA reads TGCGCCAGCAGCTTGGCGGCAGGGAGGTCGAGCACTGAAGCTTTCTTT.

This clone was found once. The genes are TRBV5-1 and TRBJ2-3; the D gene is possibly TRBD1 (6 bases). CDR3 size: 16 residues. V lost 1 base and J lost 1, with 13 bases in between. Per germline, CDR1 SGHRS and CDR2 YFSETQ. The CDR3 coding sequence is TGCGCCAGCAGCTTGAGGTTGGACAGACGCACAGATACGCAGTATTTT. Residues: CASSLRLDRRTDTQYF.

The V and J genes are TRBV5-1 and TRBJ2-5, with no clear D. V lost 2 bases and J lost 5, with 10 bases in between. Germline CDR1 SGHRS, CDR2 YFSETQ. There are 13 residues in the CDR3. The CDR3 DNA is TGCGCCAGCAGCTTAACCCGCTTGGAGACCCAGTACTTC. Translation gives CASSLTRLETQYF.

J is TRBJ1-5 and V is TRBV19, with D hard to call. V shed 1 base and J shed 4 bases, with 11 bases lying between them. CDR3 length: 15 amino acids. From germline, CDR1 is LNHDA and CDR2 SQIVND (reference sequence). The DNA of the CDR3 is TGTGCCAGTAGTATAGGCAGAAGGTCAAATCAGCCCCAGCATTTT. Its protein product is CASSIGRRSNQPQHF.

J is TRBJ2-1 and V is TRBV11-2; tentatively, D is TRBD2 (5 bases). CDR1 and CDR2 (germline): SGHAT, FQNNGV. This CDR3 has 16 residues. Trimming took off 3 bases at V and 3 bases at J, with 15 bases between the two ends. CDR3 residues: CASSFSEGYSYNEQFF. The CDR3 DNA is TGTGCCAGCAGCTTTTCTGAGGGCTATAGCTACAATGAGCAGTTCTTC.

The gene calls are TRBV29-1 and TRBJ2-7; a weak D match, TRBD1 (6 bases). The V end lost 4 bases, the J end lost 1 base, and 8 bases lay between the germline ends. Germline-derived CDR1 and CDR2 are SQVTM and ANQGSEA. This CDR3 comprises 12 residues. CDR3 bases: TGCAGCGTTGTGGGGGCTTCCTACGAGCAGTACTTC. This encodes CSVVGASYEQYF.

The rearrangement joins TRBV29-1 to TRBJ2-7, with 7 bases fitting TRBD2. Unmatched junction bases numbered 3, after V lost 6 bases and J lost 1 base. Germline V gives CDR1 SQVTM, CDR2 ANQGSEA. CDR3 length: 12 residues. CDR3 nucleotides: TGCAGCGTACAACTAGCGTCCTACGAGCAGTACTTC. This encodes CSVQLASYEQYF.

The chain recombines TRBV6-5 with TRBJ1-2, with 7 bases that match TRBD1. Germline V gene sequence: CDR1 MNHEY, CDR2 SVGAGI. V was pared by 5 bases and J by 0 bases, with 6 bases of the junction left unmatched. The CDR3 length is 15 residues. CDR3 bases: TGTGCCAGCAGTAGAGGGGGCGAAGCTAACTATGGCTACACCTTC. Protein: CASSRGGEANYGYTF.

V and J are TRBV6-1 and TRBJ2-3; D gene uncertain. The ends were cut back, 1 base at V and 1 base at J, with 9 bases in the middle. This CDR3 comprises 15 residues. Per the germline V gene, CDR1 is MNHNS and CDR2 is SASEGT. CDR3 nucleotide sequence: TGTGCCAGCAGTGAAGGGGGATGGGGCACAGATACGCAGTATTTT. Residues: CASSEGGWGTDTQYF.

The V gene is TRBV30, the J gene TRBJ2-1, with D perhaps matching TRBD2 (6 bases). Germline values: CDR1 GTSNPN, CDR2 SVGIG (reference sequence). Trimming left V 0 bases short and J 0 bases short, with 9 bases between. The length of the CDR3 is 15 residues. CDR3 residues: CAWSVAGYSYNEQFF. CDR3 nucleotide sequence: TGTGCCTGGAGTGTGGCGGGATACTCCTACAATGAGCAGTTCTTC. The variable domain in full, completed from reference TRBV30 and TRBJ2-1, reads SQTIHQWPATLVQPVGSPLSLECTVEGTSNPNLYWYRQAAGRGLQLLFYSVGIGQISSEVPQNLSASRPQDRQFILSSKKLLLSDSGFYLCAWSVAGYSYNEQFFGPGTRLTVL.

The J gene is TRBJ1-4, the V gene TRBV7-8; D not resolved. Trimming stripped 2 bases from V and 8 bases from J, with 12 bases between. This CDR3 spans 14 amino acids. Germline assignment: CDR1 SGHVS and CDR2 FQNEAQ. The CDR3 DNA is TGTGCCAGCAGCTTAACTCTGCCGATGGAAAAACTGTTTTTT. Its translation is CASSLTLPMEKLFF.

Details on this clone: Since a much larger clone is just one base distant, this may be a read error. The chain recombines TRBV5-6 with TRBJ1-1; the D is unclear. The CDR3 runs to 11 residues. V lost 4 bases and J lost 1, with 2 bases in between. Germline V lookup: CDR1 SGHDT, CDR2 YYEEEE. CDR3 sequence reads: CASSGNTEAFF. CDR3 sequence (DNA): TGTGCCAGCAGCGGGAACACTGAAGCTTTCTTT.

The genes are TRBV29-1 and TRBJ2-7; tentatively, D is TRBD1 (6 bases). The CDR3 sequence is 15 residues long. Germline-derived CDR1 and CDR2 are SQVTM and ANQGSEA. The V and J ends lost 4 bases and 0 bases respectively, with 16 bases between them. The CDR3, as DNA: TGCAGCGTTGTTCGAGGCAGGGGTCTCTCCTACGAGCAGTACTTC. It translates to CSVVRGRGLSYEQYF.

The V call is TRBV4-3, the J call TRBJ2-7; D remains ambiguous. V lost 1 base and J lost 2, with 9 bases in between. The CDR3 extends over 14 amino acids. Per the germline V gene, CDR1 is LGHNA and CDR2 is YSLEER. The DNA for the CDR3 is TGCGCCAGCAGCCAAGCGGAAAGAGCCTACGAGCAGTACTTC. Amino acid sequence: CASSQAERAYEQYF.

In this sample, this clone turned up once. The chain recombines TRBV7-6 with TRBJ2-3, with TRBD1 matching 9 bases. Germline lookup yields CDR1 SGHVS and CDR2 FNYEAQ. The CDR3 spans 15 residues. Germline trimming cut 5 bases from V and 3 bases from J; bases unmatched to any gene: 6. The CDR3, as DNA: TGTGCCAGCAGCAAACGGGACAGGGTGACAGATACGCAGTATTTT. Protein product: CASSKRDRVTDTQYF.

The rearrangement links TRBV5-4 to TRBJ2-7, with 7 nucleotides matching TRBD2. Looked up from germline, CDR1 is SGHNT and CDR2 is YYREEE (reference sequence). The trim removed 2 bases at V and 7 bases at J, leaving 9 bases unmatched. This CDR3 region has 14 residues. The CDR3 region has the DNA TGTGCCAGCAGCTTTAGGAGGGAGGGACGAGAGCAGTACTTC. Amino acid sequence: CASSFRREGREQYF. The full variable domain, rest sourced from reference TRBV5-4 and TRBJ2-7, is ETGVTQSPTHLIKTRGQQVTLRCSSQSGHNTVSWYQQALGQGPQFIFQYYREEENGRGNFPPRFSGLQFPNYSSELNVNALELDDSALYLCASSFRREGREQYFGPGTRLTVT.